These 17 T cell receptor beta chains originate from one sample sequenced in a study of early T cells in non-severe SARS-CoV-2 infection (dated by TCRdb to 2020 to 2023). Library method: 5' RACE. Sequencing used a NextSeq 500. Starting from the raw public reads, TCRdb applied fastp trimming at Q25, assembled clones with MiXCR and retained in-frame beta chains. CDR3 protein duplicates are merged, each entry listing the most common genes and DNA. The sample profile shows about 50,000 distinct CDR3 sequences; about a tenth of them were found once. The biggest ten clones account for just under 15% of the sample. The source material was whole blood. These receptors were collected from an adult who was a healthcare worker with PCR-confirmed SARS-CoV-2 infection or an uninfected control (not recorded which).

In this sample, this clonotype turned up many times. V and J are TRBV28 and TRBJ1-5, with TRBD1 matching 7 bases. V lost 2 bases to trimming and J lost 0 bases; unmatched junction nucleotides: 10. The germline V gene has CDR1 MDHEN and CDR2 SYDVKM. CDR3 size: 18 residues. The DNA for the CDR3 is TGTGCCAGCAGTTTAAGAAGGGACAGAGGGTATAGCAATCAGCCCCAGCATTTT. Protein product: CASSLRRDRGYSNQPQHF. Variable domain in full (rest from reference TRBV28 and TRBJ1-5): DVKVTQSSRYLVKRTGEKVFLECVQDMDHENMFWYRQDPGLGLRLIYFSYDVKMKEKGDIPEGYSVSREKKERFSLILESASTNQTSMYLCASSLRRDRGYSNQPQHFGDGTRLSIL.

In this sample, this clonotype turned up many times. The V gene is TRBV10-3, the J gene TRBJ2-1; D is unclear. CDR1 ENHRY and CDR2 SYGVKD come from the germline V gene. Trimming took off 6 bases at V and 1 base at J, with 13 bases between the two ends. This CDR3 comprises 15 residues. The CDR3 loop is CAISLDARSYNEQFF. The CDR3 DNA sequence: TGTGCCATCAGCCTAGACGCGCGATCCTACAATGAGCAGTTCTTC.

This sequence joins TRBV12-3 or TRBV12-4 and TRBJ1-1; D ambiguous. Trimming stripped 6 bases from V and 0 bases from J, with 11 bases between. The CDR3 totals 14 residues. CDR3 region: CASRPSRLNTEAFF. CDR3 coding DNA: TGTGCCAGCAGGCCTAGCAGGTTGAACACTGAAGCTTTCTTT.

There are many counts of this clonotype. The rearrangement links TRBV11-3 to TRBJ2-7; the D is unclear. There are 12 residues in the CDR3. Germline lookup yields CDR1 SGHNT and CDR2 YENEEA. Trimming took off 4 bases at V and 4 bases at J, with 8 bases between the two ends. CDR3: CASSSDGYEQYF. The CDR3 DNA sequence: TGTGCCAGCAGCTCCGACGGGTACGAGCAGTACTTC.

This chain joins TRBV6-5 and TRBJ1-1, with D unclear. Deletions cut 7 bases from V and 3 bases from J, with 12 bases between. The CDR3 covers 13 residues. Germline assignment: CDR1 MNHEY and CDR2 SVGAGI. The CDR3 DNA reads as TGTGCCAGCAATTCGGGGAGCTACACTGAAGCTTTCTTT. Protein: CASNSGSYTEAFF.

This clonotype was counted ten times or more. The rearrangement uses TRBV19 and TRBJ2-1; 12 bases are a match to TRBD2. V lost 4 bases, J lost 10 bases, and 8 bases stayed unmatched. The germline V gene encodes CDR1 LNHDA and CDR2 SQIVND (reference sequence). The CDR3 is 15 amino acids. The CDR3 DNA is TGTGCCAGTAGTACTAGCGGGAGGGCCTTTGAGGAGCAGTTCTTC. Its translation: CASSTSGRAFEEQFF.

By frequency in the sample, this clonotype is medium-sized. The DNA of the CDR3 is TGTGCCAGCAGCTTTGGCCGGTATTACCAATTTCCCAATGAGCAGTTCTTC. As protein: CASSFGRYYQFPNEQFF. The chain uses TRBV7-2 and TRBJ2-1, with D unresolved. The CDR3 is 17 amino acids. CDR1 is SGHTA, CDR2 FQGNSA, per germline. V was cut by 3 bases and J by 6 bases, with 21 bases left in between.

In its sample, this clonotype was seen a few times. The chain has TRBV6-2 or TRBV6-3 and TRBJ1-2; D ambiguous. The ends were cut back, 2 bases at V and 2 bases at J, with 9 bases in the middle. Per germline, CDR1 MNHEY and CDR2 SVGEGT. The CDR3 is 14 amino acids. The CDR3, as DNA: TGTGCCAGCAGTTACGGGCCTCCAAACTATGGCTACACCTTC. Translating it yields CASSYGPPNYGYTF.

This clonotype appeared many times. The chain links TRBV5-1 to TRBJ1-2; the match to TRBD1 covers 7 bases. This CDR3 comprises 14 residues. V trimming: 5 bases; J trimming: 0 bases; junction bases outside the gene matches: 4. Germline V lookup: CDR1 SGHRS, CDR2 YFSETQ. The CDR3 reads CASRTGTANYGYTF. In DNA, the CDR3 is TGCGCCAGCAGGACCGGGACAGCTAACTATGGCTACACCTTC.

The chain joins TRBV6-5 to TRBJ1-6, with TRBD1 matching 9 bases. V was pared by 6 bases and J by 7 bases, with 10 bases of the junction left unmatched. This CDR3 region has 16 residues. The germline gives CDR1 MNHEY, CDR2 SVGAGI. CDR3 region: CASRHPGQGSNSPLHF. CDR3 DNA: TGTGCCAGCAGGCACCCGGGACAGGGATCGAATTCACCCCTCCACTTT.

This clonotype was observed many times. CDR3 nucleotide sequence: TGTGCCAGCAGGGAGGGGGGGACAGTTGAAGCTTTCTTT. Amino acids: CASREGGTVEAFF. V is TRBV28 and J is TRBJ1-1, with TRBD1 matching 7 bases. This CDR3 contains 13 residues. CDR1 and CDR2 from the germline V gene are MDHEN and SYDVKM. Losses at the gene ends were 6 bases for V and 7 bases for J; bases not matched to a gene: 8.

In its sample, this clonotype was seen many times. This sequence joins TRBV7-2 and TRBJ2-1; a possible D gene is TRBD1 (5 bases). This CDR3 is 14 amino acids long. V was trimmed by 1 base and J by 9 bases, leaving 13 bases between them. In germline, CDR1 is SGHTA, CDR2 FQGNSA. The CDR3, as DNA: TGTGCCAGCAGCTTAGGCGACAGTTCATCTGAGCAGTTCTTC. Protein product: CASSLGDSSSEQFF.

This clonotype appeared a few times. The chain uses TRBV19 and TRBJ2-2; 7 nucleotides agree with TRBD1. Germline loops: CDR1 LNHDA, CDR2 SQIVND (reference sequence). With V trimmed by 5 bases and J by 2 bases, 5 bases remained unmatched. The CDR3 covers 15 residues. For the CDR3, the DNA is TGTGCCAGTAGTCCCCGACAGGGAAACACCGGGGAGCTGTTTTTT. Its protein product is CASSPRQGNTGELFF.

This clonotype appeared many times. The rearrangement links TRBV11-2 to TRBJ2-7, with TRBD2 matching 13 bases. The CDR3 length is 19 residues. J was trimmed by 2 bases and V by 5 bases; bases with no gene match: 15. CDR1 is SGHAT and CDR2 is FQNNGV in the germline V gene. The chain's CDR3 is CASSIGLAGVLTTTYEQYF. The CDR3 coding sequence is TGTGCCAGCAGCATAGGACTAGCGGGAGTCCTAACGACAACCTACGAGCAGTACTTC.

This clonotype was counted many times. The chain joins TRBV12-3 or TRBV12-4 to TRBJ1-5, with a weak D call TRBD1 (6 bases). This CDR3 has 13 residues. The V end lost 4 bases, the J end lost 6 bases, and 10 bases lay between the germline ends. The CDR3 is CASSYRVFQPQHF. The CDR3 coding sequence is TGTGCCAGCAGTTACAGGGTTTTTCAGCCCCAGCATTTT.

The CDR3 bases are TGTGCCAGCAGTTACGCTGGACAGGGCACCGGACCCCAGCATTTT. Translated: CASSYAGQGTGPQHF. The chain carries TRBV6-2 or TRBV6-3 and TRBJ1-5; 8 bases line up with TRBD1. V trimming: 2 bases; J trimming: 10 bases; junction bases outside the gene matches: 10. Germline V CDR1 and CDR2: MNHEY, SVGEGT. This CDR3 has 15 residues.

This clonotype was counted only a few times. The V and J genes are TRBV3-1 and TRBJ1-4; 12 nucleotides align to TRBD1. The V gene's germline CDR1 is LGHDT and CDR2 YNNKEL (reference sequence). The CDR3 loop spans 17 amino acids. After removal of 0 bases from V and 7 bases from J, the junction contained 6 bases not matched to a gene. CDR3 sequence reads: CASSQDLGQGAREKLFF. CDR3 sequence (DNA): TGTGCCAGCAGCCAAGATCTGGGACAGGGGGCACGTGAAAAACTGTTTTTT. The full variable domain, in which reference TRBV3-1 and TRBJ1-4 provide the parts outside the CDR3, is DTAVSQTPKYLVTQMGNDKSIKCEQNLGHDTMYWYKQDSKKFLKIMFSYNNKELIINETVPNRFSPKSPDKAHLNLHINSLELGDSAVYFCASSQDLGQGAREKLFFGSGTQLSVL.